These T cell receptor beta chains were read from a single sample in a study of T cell responses to AZD1222 COVID-19 vaccine. Generated by immunoSEQ multiplex PCR, the TCRdb table keeps only in-frame clones and is missing some. The table shows about 140,000 clones, with approximately 93% occurring only once. The source was peripheral blood, collected on day 0 of MenACWY control vaccination. These receptor sequences come from an adult in good health. Both conserved end residues are part of each CDR3. D genes are given only for firm matches. Only part of the rows carry a size: once, few, many, or a class if the clone is expanded.

d_call,j_call,v_call,clone_size,cdr3_nt,cdr3_aa
TRBD1,TRBJ2-3,TRBV11-2,.,TGTGCCAGCAGCTCGGACAGGGGAATGCCAGATACGCAGTATTTT,CASSSDRGMPDTQYF
.,TRBJ1-2,TRBV20-1,.,TGCAGTGCTTGGCATAGTAGGGGCTACACCTTC,CSAWHSRGYTF
.,TRBJ1-2,TRBV2,.,TGTGCCAGCAGTGTAGGGGGTTTCGATGGCTACACCTTC,CASSVGGFDGYTF
TRBD2,TRBJ2-5,TRBV7-9,.,TGTGCCAGCAGCCTGGGGACTAGCGGGGGTGAGACCCAGTACTTC,CASSLGTSGGETQYF
.,TRBJ1-6,TRBV7-8,.,TGTGCCAGCAGCAAAGAACCATTACTCTCTAATTCACCCCTCCACTTT,CASSKEPLLSNSPLHF
.,TRBJ2-3,TRBV6-5,.,TGTGCCAGCAGCCCCGTGAGGGGGTCAGATACGCAGTATTTT,CASSPVRGSDTQYF
.,TRBJ2-4,TRBV15,.,TGTGCCACCAGCAGGGTCCCCTACAGGGACTTTCAGTACTTC,CATSRVPYRDFQYF
.,TRBJ1-1,TRBV3-1/TRBV3-2,.,TGTGCCAGCAGCCAAGATATTATTGTGGGCACTGAAGCTTTCTTT,CASSQDIIVGTEAFF
.,TRBJ2-3,TRBV5-1,once,TGCGCCAGCCAACCCGCAACTAGCACAGATACGCAGTATTTT,CASQPATSTDTQYF
TRBD1,TRBJ2-2,TRBV6-2/TRBV6-3,once,TGTGCCAGCAGTCGACAGGGGGGAACCGGGGAGCTGTTTTTT,CASSRQGGTGELFF
TRBD1,TRBJ1-1,TRBV5-1,.,TGCGCCAGCAGCCCGCGACAGGGGGCGAACACTGAAGCTTTCTTT,CASSPRQGANTEAFF
.,TRBJ1-1,TRBV12-5,.,TGTGCTAGTGGTTTGGTAACTACTGAGTACACTGAAGCTTTCTTT,CASGLVTTEYTEAFF
TRBD1,TRBJ1-1,TRBV6-6,.,TGTGCCAGCAGTCAACAGGGGGGGAACACTGAAGCTTTCTTT,CASSQQGGNTEAFF
.,TRBJ1-3,TRBV6-1,.,TGTGCCAGCAGTGACCAACAGGTCTCTGGAAACACCATATATTTT,CASSDQQVSGNTIYF
.,TRBJ1-6,TRBV6-2/TRBV6-3,.,TGTGCCAGCAGTACAGGGTCCTATAATTCACCCCTCCACTTT,CASSTGSYNSPLHF
TRBD1,TRBJ2-1,TRBV7-2,.,TGTGCCAGCAGTCTTATTCCGGGACAGGGGGGAAATGAGCAGTTCTTC,CASSLIPGQGGNEQFF
TRBD1,TRBJ1-6,TRBV6-1,.,TGTGCCAGCAGTGAAGGAGGGGGCAGTTCACCCCTCCACTTT,CASSEGGGSSPLHF
TRBD2,TRBJ2-1,TRBV3-1/TRBV3-2,.,TGTGCCAGCAGCCGCTCCGTCCAAGCGGGGGTCTATCCGTTCTTC,CASSRSVQAGVYPFF
.,TRBJ1-2,TRBV21-1,.,TGTGCCAGCATCGATGGGACAGGGTTCGACTATGGCTACACCTTC,CASIDGTGFDYGYTF
.,TRBJ1-4,TRBV5-8,.,TGTGCCAGCAGCTTTGGGACTGGGATTAGGGGGTTTAATGAAAAACTGTTTTTT,CASSFGTGIRGFNEKLFF
.,TRBJ2-1,TRBV30,.,TGTGCCTGGAGTAAGAGATTAGACGACAATGAGCAGTTCTTC,CAWSKRLDDNEQFF
.,TRBJ2-7,TRBV29-1,.,TGCAGCGCATCCGTGACCTACGAGCAGTACTTC,CSASVTYEQYF
TRBD1,TRBJ1-2,TRBV5-4,.,TGTGCCAGCAGCCGGGGACAGGGTTATGACTACACCTTC,CASSRGQGYDYTF
.,TRBJ2-1,TRBV21-1,.,TGTGCCAGCAGCAACTCGGCGCCGGACTCCCTCTCCTACAATGAGCAGTTCTTC,CASSNSAPDSLSYNEQFF
.,TRBJ2-4,TRBV5-6,.,TGTGCCAGCAGCTTGTCCCTCGAAGGCATTCAGTACTTC,CASSLSLEGIQYF
.,TRBJ2-7,TRBV7-2,once,TGTGCCAGCAGCTTAGAGGGCAGGTTGTACGCGCAGTACTTC,CASSLEGRLYAQYF
.,TRBJ2-7,TRBV9,.,TGTGCCAGCAGCGACCGGCCGACGGCGGGGGAGCAGTACTTC,CASSDRPTAGEQYF
.,TRBJ1-2,TRBV29-1,once,TGCAGCGTTAGGCGAACAAACTATGGCTACACCTTC,CSVRRTNYGYTF
TRBD1,TRBJ2-3,TRBV6-6,.,TGTGCCAGCAGGCGAACAGGGGCAGATACGCAGTATTTT,CASRRTGADTQYF
.,TRBJ1-2,TRBV28,.,TGTGCCAGCAGTACCGACATCGGTATTGGCTACACCTTC,CASSTDIGIGYTF
.,TRBJ2-2,TRBV6-5,.,TGTGCCAGCAGTTACTCGCTAAGGGACACCGGGGAGCTGTTTTTT,CASSYSLRDTGELFF
TRBD1,TRBJ1-6,TRBV29-1,.,TGCAGCGTTCAGGCAGGGGGCAATTCACCCCTCCACTTT,CSVQAGGNSPLHF
.,TRBJ2-1,TRBV7-8,.,TGTGCCAGCAGCTCATTATCGGGACCCCTGGAGCAGTTCTTC,CASSSLSGPLEQFF
TRBD2,TRBJ2-7,TRBV5-6,.,TGTGCCAGCAGCTTGGACAGCGGGGTCGTATACGAGCAGTACTTC,CASSLDSGVVYEQYF
TRBD1,TRBJ1-5,TRBV9,.,TGTGCCAGCAGCGTAACAGGGGGCTCAGATCAGCCCCAGCATTTT,CASSVTGGSDQPQHF
TRBD1,TRBJ1-1,TRBV2,.,TGTGCCAGTCGGACAGGAGGGGAGGCTGAAGCTTTCTTT,CASRTGGEAEAFF
.,TRBJ2-7,TRBV5-1,once,TGCGCCAGCAGCTTTAATGGCCCCTACGAGCAGTACTTC,CASSFNGPYEQYF
.,TRBJ1-4,TRBV3-1/TRBV3-2,.,TGTGCCAGCAGCCAAGATTATGATGAAAAACTGTTTTTT,CASSQDYDEKLFF
.,TRBJ1-1,TRBV5-4,.,TGTGCCAGCAGCTTGGTTCCGACCGAGAACACTGAAGCTTTCTTT,CASSLVPTENTEAFF
.,TRBJ1-1,TRBV28,.,TGTGCCAGCAGTTTTTCCCACAGGGTGAACTCTGAAGCTTTCTTT,CASSFSHRVNSEAFF
.,TRBJ1-5,TRBV12-3/TRBV12-4,once,TGTGCCAGCAGTTACCGGGGAAATCAGCCCCAGCATTTT,CASSYRGNQPQHF
.,TRBJ2-4,TRBV28,.,TGTGCCAGCAGTTTTGGAGGTCAGGGTTCCAAAAACATTCAGTACTTC,CASSFGGQGSKNIQYF
.,TRBJ2-1,TRBV5-4,few,TGTGCCAGCAGCTTAAAGAACAGGCATGAGCAGTTCTTC,CASSLKNRHEQFF
.,TRBJ2-3,TRBV19,.,TGTGCCAGTACAAGGGGCCGAGCCGACACAGATACGCAGTATTTT,CASTRGRADTDTQYF
.,TRBJ1-2,TRBV3-1/TRBV3-2,.,TGTGCCAGCACCTTCGGAGGCCACTATGGCTACACCTTC,CASTFGGHYGYTF